This T cell receptor (beta chain) was observed in a study of cytomegalovirus exposure and HLA in healthy donors. General study points: A later analysis found TCR association rates differed by HLA locus, highest for DRB1 and lowest for HLA-C. A likely sequencing artifact accounted for one observed cluster of highly shared sequence variants.

The length of the CDR3 is 14 residues. V shed 2 bases and J shed 7 bases, with 12 bases lying between them. Germline V lookup: CDR1 MNHEY, CDR2 SMNVEV (reference sequence). Primers for the PCR totalled 60 Vbeta and 13 Jbeta. Produced via immunoSEQ multiplex PCR; TCRdb's table is partial and in-frame only. The sample includes 100,000 or so clones, 12% to 15% of them seen just once. This clone was counted a few times. The antigen is unknown. This TCR was recovered from a female donor in good health and CMV-seronegative. Sequenced material: PBMCs. V gene TRBV27 combines with J gene TRBJ1-5; D uncertain. The CDR3 DNA is TGTGCCAGCAGTTTAGGAGGATCTGGACAGCCCCAGCATTTT. Protein sequence: CASSLGGSGQPQHF.